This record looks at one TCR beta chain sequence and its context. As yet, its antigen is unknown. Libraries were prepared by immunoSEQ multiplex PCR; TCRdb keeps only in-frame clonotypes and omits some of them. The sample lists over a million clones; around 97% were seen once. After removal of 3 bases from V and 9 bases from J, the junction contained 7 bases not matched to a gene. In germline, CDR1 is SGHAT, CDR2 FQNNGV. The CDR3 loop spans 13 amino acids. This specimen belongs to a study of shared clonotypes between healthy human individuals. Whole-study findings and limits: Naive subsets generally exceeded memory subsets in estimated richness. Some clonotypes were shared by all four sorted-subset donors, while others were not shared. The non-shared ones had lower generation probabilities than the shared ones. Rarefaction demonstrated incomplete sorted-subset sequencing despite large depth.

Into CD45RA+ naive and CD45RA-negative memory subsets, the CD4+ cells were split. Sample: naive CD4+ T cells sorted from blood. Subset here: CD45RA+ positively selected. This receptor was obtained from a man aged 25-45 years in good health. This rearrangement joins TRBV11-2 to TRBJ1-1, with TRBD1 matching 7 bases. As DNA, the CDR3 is TGTGCCAGCAGCTTGAGGCCGGGACAGAAAGCTTTCTTT. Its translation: CASSLRPGQKAFF.